This T cell receptor beta chain is drawn from a study of cytomegalovirus exposure and HLA in healthy donors. Study-wide points: A later analysis showed TCR association rates differing by HLA locus, peaking at DRB1 and lowest at HLA-C. Per published accounts, TCR beta sequences correctly predicted the HLA-A and HLA-B alleles of most subjects. For TCR beta chains, V- and J-gene trimming was later linked to a missense DCLRE1C variant.

The V end lost 5 bases, the J end lost 7 bases, and 9 bases lay between the germline ends. This CDR3 spans 11 amino acids. Germline V gives CDR1 LGHNA, CDR2 YSLEER. Primers for the PCR totalled 60 Vbeta and 13 Jbeta. The protocol was immunoSEQ multiplex PCR, while the TCRdb copy is restricted to in-frame clones and leaves out a portion. This repertoire includes 45,000 to 55,000 clones. Concerning this clone: Its target is unknown.

The TCR was taken from a male donor in good health and CMV-seropositive. The sample taken for sequencing was PBMCs. The J gene is TRBJ2-7, the V gene TRBV4-3; no clear D. The DNA for the CDR3 is TGCGCCAGCAGCTCTAAAGATGAGCAGTACTTC. This codes for CASSSKDEQYF.